Below are 31 T cell receptor beta chains sequenced from a single sample in a study. In TCRdb, the RT-PCR reads were re-called with MiXCR into one record per CDR3 protein. The table has around 700,000 distinct CDR3 sequences, 14% seen once. The sequenced material came from memory CD4+ T cells from blood. These receptor sequences come from a female donor in good health, serving as a healthy control.

Only a few counts were recorded for this clonotype. The chain couples TRBV5-5 to TRBJ2-1; D possibly corresponds to TRBD2 (5 bases). The CDR3 has 14 amino acids. V lost 2 bases and J lost 7, with 13 bases in between. Germline CDR1 and CDR2: SGHKS and YYEKEE (reference sequence). CDR3 coding DNA: TGTGCCAGCAGCTTTCTCGGGGTCGTAAATGAGCAGTTCTTC. Protein sequence: CASSFLGVVNEQFF.

The chain links TRBV6-2 or TRBV6-3 to TRBJ2-3; D may be TRBD1 (5 bases). The CDR3 is 14 residues long. In germline, CDR1 is MNHEY, CDR2 SVGEGT. The germline V and J ends were trimmed by 10 bases and 0 bases, with 14 bases remaining between them. The CDR3 bases are TGTGCCATTCAATGGGGCTCCAGCACAGATACGCAGTATTTT. It is translated as CAIQWGSSTDTQYF.

The chain links TRBV12-1 to TRBJ2-1; the table names TRBD2, a call not compared with the DNA. TRBV12-1 is assigned pseudogene status. This CDR3 comprises 16 residues. The chain's CDR3 is CASSAIPPSGRGEQFF. CDR3 sequence (DNA): TGTGCCAGCAGCGCCATTCCGCCTAGCGGGAGGGGGGAGCAGTTCTTC.

The sample holds many counts of this clonotype. This chain connects TRBV6-5 to TRBJ1-4, with a possible D match to TRBD1 (6 bases). V was clipped by 7 bases and J by 5 bases, with 17 bases between them. Germline CDR1 is MNHEY and CDR2 is SVGAGI. The CDR3 spans 15 residues. In DNA form, the CDR3 reads TGTGCCAGCATCATCGTCAGGGGCTCAAATGAAAAACTGTTTTTT. Residues: CASIIVRGSNEKLFF.

This clonotype came up many times. The CDR3 DNA reads TGCAGTGCTAGGGGGACAGTCACCAACTATGGCTACACCTTC. This translates into CSARGTVTNYGYTF. The gene calls are TRBV20-1 and TRBJ1-2; 7 bases align to TRBD1. The germline V gene encodes CDR1 DFQATT and CDR2 SNEGSKA (reference sequence). V gave up 3 bases and J gave up 2 bases; unmatched junction bases: 6. The CDR3 is 14 residues long.

This clonotype was counted only a few times. This chain joins TRBV4-3 and TRBJ2-3, with TRBD1 identical over 9 bases. From germline, CDR1 is LGHNA and CDR2 YSLEER. This CDR3 is 15 amino acids long. After removal of 5 bases from V and 5 bases from J, the junction contained 8 bases not matched to a gene. The CDR3 reads CASSAQDRGGDTQYF. The DNA for the CDR3 is TGCGCCAGCAGCGCGCAGGACAGGGGAGGAGATACGCAGTATTTT.

A few counts support this clonotype. The genes are TRBV4-2 and TRBJ2-1; 7 bases fit TRBD2. This CDR3 has 15 residues. The V gene end was trimmed by 4 bases and the J gene end by 7 bases; junction bases not matched to a gene: 10. CDR1 is LGHNA, CDR2 YNFKEQ, per germline. CDR3 in amino acids: CASSLRTTGGNEQFF. The CDR3 nucleotides are TGTGCCAGCAGCCTCCGAACGACGGGAGGAAATGAGCAGTTCTTC.

This clonotype appeared many times. The rearrangement uses TRBV7-2 and TRBJ2-3, with 10 positions matching TRBD2. Germline V gene data show CDR1 as SGHTA and CDR2 as FQGNSA. J lost 7 bases, V lost 0 bases, and 7 bases had no gene match. The CDR3 sequence is 16 residues long. The CDR3, as DNA: TGTGCCAGCAGCTTAGCGGCTAGCGGGAGATACCATACGCAGTATTTT. Encoded protein: CASSLAASGRYHTQYF.

This clonotype was seen only a few times. The chain joins TRBV6-5 to TRBJ2-5; D uncertain. CDR1 MNHEY and CDR2 SVGAGI come from the germline V gene. V lost 2 bases and J 0 bases, leaving 13 bases between the germline ends. The CDR3 is 16 amino acids. The CDR3 DNA sequence: TGTGCCAGCAGTTACAGGATCGGCGGTTACCAAGAGACCCAGTACTTC. This encodes CASSYRIGGYQETQYF.

The V call is TRBV18, the J call TRBJ2-2; D remains unclear. Germline lookup yields CDR1 KGHSH and CDR2 LQKENI. This CDR3 is 16 amino acids long. The V end was cut by 2 bases, the J end by 2 bases, with 12 bases between. In DNA, the CDR3 is TGTGCCAGCTCACCAGTAGGGCAGGTCAACACCGGGGAGCTGTTTTTT. Protein product: CASSPVGQVNTGELFF.

At least ten counts were recorded for this clonotype. The DNA for the CDR3 is TGTGCCAGCAGCTCACCTCGAGGCCAAGAGACCCAGTACTTC. This gives the protein CASSSPRGQETQYF. The chain links TRBV5-6 to TRBJ2-5; D not certain. The V gene lost 3 bases and the J gene lost 1 base, with 10 bases spanning the gap. Germline CDR1 SGHDT, CDR2 YYEEEE. The CDR3 is 14 amino acids.

The chain is built from TRBV5-1 and TRBJ1-1; 9 nucleotides line up with TRBD1. This CDR3 has 15 amino acids. CDR1 SGHRS and CDR2 YFSETQ come from the germline V gene. V shed 0 bases, J shed 4 bases, and the junction held 4 bases outside the gene matches. CDR3 sequence reads: CASSLEQGASTEAFF. Written as DNA, the CDR3 is TGCGCCAGCAGCTTGGAACAGGGGGCGAGCACTGAAGCTTTCTTT.

A few counts support this clonotype. The rearrangement links TRBV29-1 to TRBJ1-1; weak D call: TRBD1 (5 bases). There are 12 residues in the CDR3. V gave up 6 bases and J gave up 8 bases, with 16 bases separating them. CDR1 and CDR2 (germline): SQVTM, ANQGSEA. CDR3 in amino acids: CSVARSGKEAFF. CDR3 DNA: TGCAGCGTCGCAAGATCAGGGAAAGAAGCTTTCTTT.

This clonotype has just a few counts. The chain employs TRBV28 and TRBJ1-3; unclear D gene. The CDR3 totals 14 residues. Deletions cut 3 bases from V and 2 bases from J, with 8 bases between. Germline V CDR1 and CDR2: MDHEN, SYDVKM. The CDR3 here is CASSFYTTGNTIYF. CDR3 nucleotides: TGTGCCAGCAGTTTTTACACGACTGGAAACACCATATATTTT.

J is TRBJ1-5 and V is TRBV7-9; tentative D call: TRBD1 (6 bases). Trimming took off 5 bases at V and 3 bases at J, with 11 bases between the two ends. Germline V CDR1 and CDR2: SEHNR, FQNEAQ (reference sequence). The CDR3 runs 14 residues. Here the CDR3 reads CASSAGQFNQPQHF. The CDR3 region has the DNA TGTGCCAGCAGCGCCGGACAGTTCAATCAGCCCCAGCATTTT.

CDR3 coding DNA: TGCAGTGGGGGAGAGGGTGAAGCTTTCTTT. Protein: CSGGEGEAFF. The rearrangement uses TRBV20-1 and TRBJ1-1, with D hard to call. Deletions cut 7 bases from V and 7 bases from J, with 10 bases between. Germline V CDR1 and CDR2: DFQATT, SNEGSKA (reference sequence). The CDR3 length is 10 residues.

This clonotype was detected only a few times. The chain couples TRBV9 to TRBJ2-5; 7 bases agree with TRBD2. The germline CDR1 and CDR2 sequences are SGDLS and YYNGEE. J lost 5 bases, V lost 0 bases, and 7 bases had no gene match. CDR3 length equals 15 residues. The CDR3, as DNA: TGTGCCAGCAGCGTAGCGGGAGGTGGCGCGGAGACCCAGTACTTC. As protein: CASSVAGGGAETQYF.

This clonotype appeared a few times. The chain recombines TRBV15 with TRBJ2-7; 9 bases map to TRBD2. Germline CDR1 LNHNV, CDR2 YYDKDF (reference sequence). J lost 4 bases, V lost 6 bases, and 7 bases had no gene match. This CDR3 has 14 amino acids. CDR3 sequence: CATRASGTYYEQYF. The CDR3 DNA is TGTGCCACCAGGGCTAGCGGGACCTATTACGAGCAGTACTTC.

This sequence joins TRBV28 and TRBJ2-7, with 15 bases aligning to TRBD2. The CDR3 is 16 amino acids. Germline CDR1 MDHEN, CDR2 SYDVKM. The V segment lost 5 bases and the J segment 1 base; nucleotides outside the gene matches: 3. CDR3 nucleotide sequence: TGTGCCAGCAGTCCAGGGACTAGCGGGAGGTCCTACGAGCAGTACTTC. Protein sequence: CASSPGTSGRSYEQYF.

V usage is TRBV6-1 and J usage is TRBJ2-1, with 7 bases lining up with TRBD2. V shed 7 bases, J shed 6 bases, and the junction held 12 bases outside the gene matches. The CDR3 contains 15 residues. Germline V gene data show CDR1 as MNHNS and CDR2 as SASEGT. CDR3 sequence (DNA): TGTGCCAGCATCCCCCGGATGGCGGGAGCCAATGAGCAGTTCTTC. Amino acid sequence: CASIPRMAGANEQFF.

This clonotype was detected only a few times. This chain links TRBV9 with TRBJ2-7; 9 bases are shared with TRBD1. This CDR3 spans 16 amino acids. Germline CDR1 is SGDLS and CDR2 is YYNGEE. Trimming at V came to 3 bases and at J to 2 bases, leaving 9 bases not matched to a gene. CDR3 DNA sequence: TGTGCCAGCAGCGCGCAAGCGGGACAGGGAGCCTACGAGCAGTACTTC. It translates to CASSAQAGQGAYEQYF.

This clonotype was detected many times. The chain joins TRBV6-5 to TRBJ1-5, with a weak D call TRBD1 (5 bases). The CDR3 runs to 14 residues. The germline V gene encodes CDR1 MNHEY and CDR2 SVGAGI. Trimming left V 5 bases short and J 3 bases short, with 11 bases between. The CDR3 is CASSEGPYNQPQHF. In DNA form, the CDR3 reads TGTGCCAGCAGTGAGGGACCGTACAATCAGCCCCAGCATTTT.

The rearrangement uses TRBV9 and TRBJ2-1; D remains unclear. The V gene's germline CDR1 is SGDLS and CDR2 YYNGEE. CDR3 size: 14 residues. Trimming removed 0 bases at V and 9 bases at J, with 13 bases between. The CDR3 spells CASSVVSQTGEQFF. DNA of the CDR3: TGTGCCAGCAGCGTAGTTTCCCAGACGGGTGAGCAGTTCTTC.

This clonotype was seen only a few times. This chain links TRBV20-1 with TRBJ2-3; TRBD2 might be the D (6 bases). Germline V gene data show CDR1 as DFQATT and CDR2 as SNEGSKA (reference sequence). Trimming took off 6 bases at V and 4 bases at J, with 14 bases between the two ends. The CDR3 is 13 amino acids. This CDR3 reads CSAPPPGADTQYF. The DNA for the CDR3 is TGCAGTGCACCCCCCCCGGGGGCAGATACGCAGTATTTT.

This clonotype was observed a handful of times. The rearrangement uses TRBV7-2 and TRBJ2-7, with TRBD1 matching over 8 bases. Per germline, CDR1 SGHTA and CDR2 FQGNSA. V lost 0 bases to trimming and J lost 4 bases; unmatched junction nucleotides: 11. This CDR3 is 17 amino acids long. CDR3: CASSLAKGTGGRYEQYF. CDR3 DNA sequence: TGTGCCAGCAGCTTAGCGAAAGGGACAGGTGGACGTTACGAGCAGTACTTC.

This clonotype was found a few times. J is TRBJ2-7 and V is TRBV12-3 or TRBV12-4, with 9 bases fitting TRBD2. The V segment lost 6 bases and the J segment 2 bases; nucleotides outside the gene matches: 8. CDR3 length: 15 residues. CDR3 sequence reads: CASSLTSGDPYEQYF. DNA of the CDR3: TGTGCCAGCAGCTTGACTAGCGGAGACCCCTACGAGCAGTACTTC.

This clonotype was picked up many times. The V call is TRBV4-3, the J call TRBJ1-1; D is perhaps TRBD1 (6 bases). This CDR3 is built from 13 residues. The germline V gene encodes CDR1 LGHNA and CDR2 YSLEER. Trimming cost V 2 bases and J 4 bases, with 8 bases left between them. The chain's CDR3 is CASSQTRGTEAFF. CDR3 bases: TGCGCCAGCAGCCAAACCAGGGGCACTGAAGCTTTCTTT.

There are many counts of this clonotype. The chain uses TRBV29-1 and TRBJ2-7, with 10 bases matching TRBD1. CDR1 and CDR2 (germline): SQVTM, ANQGSEA. The CDR3 spans 14 residues. V was pared by 7 bases and J by 6 bases, with 12 bases of the junction left unmatched. The CDR3 protein is CSGTSGTGVSEQYF. CDR3 in DNA: TGCAGCGGAACATCCGGGACAGGGGTTTCCGAGCAGTACTTC.

This clonotype was counted only a few times. The germline gene is not matched at one end of the junction; a read error may be the cause. The rearrangement uses TRBV5-1 and TRBJ2-2; D unclear. CDR1 SGHRS and CDR2 YFSETQ come from the germline V gene. This CDR3 contains 12 residues. DNA of the CDR3: TGCGCCAGCAGGGGGAACAGCGGGGAGCTGTTTTTT. Translation gives CASRGNSGELFF.

The chain joins TRBV9 to TRBJ2-3; maybe TRBD1 (7 bases). V lost 0 bases and J lost 6, with 17 bases in between. CDR3 length: 16 residues. CDR1 is SGDLS, CDR2 YYNGEE, per germline. The CDR3 is CASSVGPGGFADTQYF. The DNA for the CDR3 is TGTGCCAGCAGCGTAGGTCCAGGGGGGTTTGCGGATACGCAGTATTTT.

In this sample, this clonotype turned up a few times. V is TRBV12-3 or TRBV12-4 and J is TRBJ1-1; D remains unclear. The ends were cut back, 6 bases at V and 10 bases at J, with 15 bases in the middle. This CDR3 has 12 amino acids. The DNA for the CDR3 is TGTGCCAGCAGCCCTACGGGGAACCGAGCTTTCTTT. As protein: CASSPTGNRAFF.